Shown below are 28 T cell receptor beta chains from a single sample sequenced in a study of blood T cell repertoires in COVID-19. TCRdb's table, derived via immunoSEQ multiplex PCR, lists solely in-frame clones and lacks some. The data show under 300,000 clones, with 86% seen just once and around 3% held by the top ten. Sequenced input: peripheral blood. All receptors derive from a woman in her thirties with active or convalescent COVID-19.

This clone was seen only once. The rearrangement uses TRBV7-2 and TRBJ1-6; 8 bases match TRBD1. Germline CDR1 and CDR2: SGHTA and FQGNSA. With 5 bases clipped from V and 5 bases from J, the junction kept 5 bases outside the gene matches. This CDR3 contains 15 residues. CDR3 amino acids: CASSLPTGDNSPLHF. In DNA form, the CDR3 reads TGTGCCAGCAGCCTTCCGACAGGGGATAATTCACCCCTCCACTTT.

CDR3 nucleotide sequence: TGTGCCATCAGTGCATCAGGGGCATCTGAAAAACTGTTTTTT. As protein: CAISASGASEKLFF. The V call is TRBV10-3, the J call TRBJ1-4; perhaps TRBD1 as D (6 bases). V gave up 4 bases and J gave up 7 bases, with 13 bases separating them. This CDR3 has 14 residues. Germline CDR1 ENHRY, CDR2 SYGVKD.

CDR3 residues: CASSDSGGLTYEQYF. CDR3 DNA: TGTGCCAGCAGTGATTCGGGGGGTCTAACCTACGAGCAGTACTTC. The V gene is TRBV6-1, the J gene TRBJ2-7, with 7 bases aligning to TRBD2. The CDR3 totals 15 residues. Germline loops: CDR1 MNHNS, CDR2 SASEGT. Trimming at V came to 3 bases and at J to 2 bases, leaving 7 bases not matched to a gene.

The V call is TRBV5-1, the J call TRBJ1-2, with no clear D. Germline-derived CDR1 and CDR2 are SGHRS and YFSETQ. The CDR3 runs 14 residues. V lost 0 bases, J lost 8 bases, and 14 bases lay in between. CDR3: CASSLAQGRAGYTF. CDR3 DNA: TGCGCCAGCAGCTTGGCCCAAGGGAGGGCAGGCTACACCTTC.

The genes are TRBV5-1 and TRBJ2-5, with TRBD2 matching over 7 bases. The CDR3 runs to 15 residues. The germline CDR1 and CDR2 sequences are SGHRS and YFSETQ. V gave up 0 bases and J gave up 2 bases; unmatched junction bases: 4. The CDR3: CASSLAGGAQETQYF. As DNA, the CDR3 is TGCGCCAGCAGCTTGGCGGGGGGAGCTCAAGAGACCCAGTACTTC.

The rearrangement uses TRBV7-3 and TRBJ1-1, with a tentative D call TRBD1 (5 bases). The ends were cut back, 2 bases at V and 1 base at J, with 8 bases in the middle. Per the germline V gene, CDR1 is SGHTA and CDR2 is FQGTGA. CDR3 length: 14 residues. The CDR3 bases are TGTGCCAGCAGCTTATCAGGACAGAACACTGAAGCTTTCTTT. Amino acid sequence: CASSLSGQNTEAFF.

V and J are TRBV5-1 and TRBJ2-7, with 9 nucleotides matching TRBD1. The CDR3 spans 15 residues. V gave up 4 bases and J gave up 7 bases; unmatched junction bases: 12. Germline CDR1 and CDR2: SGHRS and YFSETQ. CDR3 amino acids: CASSPRTGVLVEQYF. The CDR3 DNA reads TGCGCCAGCAGCCCGCGGACAGGGGTTTTGGTAGAGCAGTACTTC.

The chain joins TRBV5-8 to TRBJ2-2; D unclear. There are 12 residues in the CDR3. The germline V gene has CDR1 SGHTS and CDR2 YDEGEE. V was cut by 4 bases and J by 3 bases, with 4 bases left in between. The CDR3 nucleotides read TGTGCCAGCAGCCAATACACCGGGGAGCTGTTTTTT. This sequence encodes CASSQYTGELFF.

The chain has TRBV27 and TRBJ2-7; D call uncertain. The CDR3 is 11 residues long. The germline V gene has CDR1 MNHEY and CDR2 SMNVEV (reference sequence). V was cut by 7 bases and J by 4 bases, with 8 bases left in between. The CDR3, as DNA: TGTGCCAGCAAGATCGGGTACGAGCAGTACTTC. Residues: CASKIGYEQYF.

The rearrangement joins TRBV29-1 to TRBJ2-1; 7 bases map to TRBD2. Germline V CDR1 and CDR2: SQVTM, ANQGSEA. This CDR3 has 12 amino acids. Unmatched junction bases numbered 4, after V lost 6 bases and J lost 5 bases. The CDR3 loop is CSVTSGDNEQFF. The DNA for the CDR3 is TGCAGCGTAACAAGCGGGGACAATGAGCAGTTCTTC.

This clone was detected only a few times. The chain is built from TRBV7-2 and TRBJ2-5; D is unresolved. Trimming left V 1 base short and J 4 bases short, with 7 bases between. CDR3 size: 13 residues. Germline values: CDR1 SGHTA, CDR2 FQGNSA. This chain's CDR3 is CASSLELLETQYF. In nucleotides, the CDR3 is TGTGCCAGCAGCTTAGAACTCTTAGAGACCCAGTACTTC. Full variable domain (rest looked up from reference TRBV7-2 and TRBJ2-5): GAGVSQSPSNKVTEKGKDVELRCDPISGHTALYWYRQSLGQGLEFLIYFQGNSAPDKSGLPSDRFSAERTGGSVSTLTIQRTQQEDSAVYLCASSLELLETQYFGPGTRLLVL.

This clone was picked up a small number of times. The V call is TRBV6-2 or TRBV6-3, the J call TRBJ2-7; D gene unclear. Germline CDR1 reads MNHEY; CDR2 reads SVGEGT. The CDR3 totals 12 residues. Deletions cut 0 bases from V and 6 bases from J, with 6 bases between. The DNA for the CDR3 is TGTGCCAGCAGTTACTCTAGAGGCGAGCAGTACTTC. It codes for CASSYSRGEQYF.

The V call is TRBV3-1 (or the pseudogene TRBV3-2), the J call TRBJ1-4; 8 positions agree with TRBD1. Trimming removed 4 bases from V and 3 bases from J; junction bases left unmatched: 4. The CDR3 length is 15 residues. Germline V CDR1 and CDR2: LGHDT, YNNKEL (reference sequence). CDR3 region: CASSLDRGPNEKLFF. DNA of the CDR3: TGTGCCAGCAGCCTTGACAGGGGACCTAATGAAAAACTGTTTTTT.

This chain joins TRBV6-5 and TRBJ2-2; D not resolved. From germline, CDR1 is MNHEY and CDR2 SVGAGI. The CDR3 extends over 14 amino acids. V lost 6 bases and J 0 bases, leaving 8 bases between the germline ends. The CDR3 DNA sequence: TGTGCCAGCAGACACAAATCGAACACCGGGGAGCTGTTTTTT. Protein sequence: CASRHKSNTGELFF.

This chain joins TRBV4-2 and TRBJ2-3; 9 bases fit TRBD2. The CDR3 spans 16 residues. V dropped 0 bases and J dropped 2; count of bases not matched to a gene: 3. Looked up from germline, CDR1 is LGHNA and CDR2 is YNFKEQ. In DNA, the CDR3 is TGTGCCAGCAGCCAAGACGGCGGGGGGGCCACAGATACGCAGTATTTT. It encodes CASSQDGGGATDTQYF.

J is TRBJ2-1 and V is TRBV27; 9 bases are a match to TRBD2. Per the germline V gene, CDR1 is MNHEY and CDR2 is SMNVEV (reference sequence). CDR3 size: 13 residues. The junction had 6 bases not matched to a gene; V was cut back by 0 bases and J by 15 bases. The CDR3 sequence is CASSLSPLAGWFF. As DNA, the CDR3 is TGTGCCAGCAGTTTATCGCCCCTAGCGGGGTGGTTCTTC.

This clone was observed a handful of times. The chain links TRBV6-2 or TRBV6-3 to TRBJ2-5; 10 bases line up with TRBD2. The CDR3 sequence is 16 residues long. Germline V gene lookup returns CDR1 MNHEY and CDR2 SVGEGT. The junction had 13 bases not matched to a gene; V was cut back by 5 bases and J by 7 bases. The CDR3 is CASSGPSSGGAGTQYF. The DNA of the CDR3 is TGTGCCAGCAGTGGTCCGTCCAGCGGGGGGGCAGGGACCCAGTACTTC.

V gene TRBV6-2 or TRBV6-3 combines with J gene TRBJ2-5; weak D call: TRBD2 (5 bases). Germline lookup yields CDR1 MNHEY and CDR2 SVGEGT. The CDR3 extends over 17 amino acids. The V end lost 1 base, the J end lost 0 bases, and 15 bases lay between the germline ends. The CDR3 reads CASSYYVGGLDQETQYF. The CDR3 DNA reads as TGTGCCAGCAGTTACTACGTTGGCGGGTTGGACCAAGAGACCCAGTACTTC.

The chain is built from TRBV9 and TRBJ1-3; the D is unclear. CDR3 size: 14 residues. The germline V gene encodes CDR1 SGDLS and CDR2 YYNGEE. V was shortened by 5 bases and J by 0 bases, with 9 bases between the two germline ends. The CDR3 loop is CASSLGVSGNTIYF. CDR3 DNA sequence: TGTGCCAGCAGTTTGGGAGTCTCTGGAAACACCATATATTTT.

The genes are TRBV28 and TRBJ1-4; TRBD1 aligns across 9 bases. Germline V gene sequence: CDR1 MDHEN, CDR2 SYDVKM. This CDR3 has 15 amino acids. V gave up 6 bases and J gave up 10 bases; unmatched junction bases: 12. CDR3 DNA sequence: TGTGCCAGCAGCCCCAATCGGGACAGGGTTTCAAAACTGTTTTTT. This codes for CASSPNRDRVSKLFF. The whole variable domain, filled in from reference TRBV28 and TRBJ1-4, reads DVKVTQSSRYLVKRTGEKVFLECVQDMDHENMFWYRQDPGLGLRLIYFSYDVKMKEKGDIPEGYSVSREKKERFSLILESASTNQTSMYLCASSPNRDRVSKLFFGSGTQLSVL.

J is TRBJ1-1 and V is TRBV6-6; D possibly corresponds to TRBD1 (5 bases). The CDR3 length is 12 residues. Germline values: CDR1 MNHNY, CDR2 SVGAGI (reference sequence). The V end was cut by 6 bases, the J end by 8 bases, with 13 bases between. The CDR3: CASSKGQGEAFF. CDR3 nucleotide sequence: TGTGCCAGCAGCAAGGGGCAGGGCGAAGCTTTCTTT.

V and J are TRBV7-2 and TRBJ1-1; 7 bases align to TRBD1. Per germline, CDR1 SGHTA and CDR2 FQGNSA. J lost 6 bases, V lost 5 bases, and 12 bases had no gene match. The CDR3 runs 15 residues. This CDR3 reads CASSTRQGGSAEAFF. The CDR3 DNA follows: TGTGCCAGCAGCACTAGACAGGGTGGGAGCGCTGAAGCTTTCTTT.

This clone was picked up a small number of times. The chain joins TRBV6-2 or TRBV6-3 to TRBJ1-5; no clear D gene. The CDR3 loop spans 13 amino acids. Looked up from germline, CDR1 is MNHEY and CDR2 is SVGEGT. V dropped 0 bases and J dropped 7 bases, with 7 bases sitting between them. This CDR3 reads CASSYSIQQPQHF. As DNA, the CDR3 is TGTGCCAGCAGTTACTCTATCCAGCAGCCCCAGCATTTT.

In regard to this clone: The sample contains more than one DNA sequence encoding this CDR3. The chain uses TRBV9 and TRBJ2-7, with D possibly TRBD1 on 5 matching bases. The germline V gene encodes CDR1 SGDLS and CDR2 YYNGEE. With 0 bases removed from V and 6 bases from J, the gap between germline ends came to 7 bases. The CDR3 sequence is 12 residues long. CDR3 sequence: CASSVGGGEQYF. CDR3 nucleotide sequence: TGTGCCAGCAGCGTAGGGGGCGGCGAGCAGTACTTC.

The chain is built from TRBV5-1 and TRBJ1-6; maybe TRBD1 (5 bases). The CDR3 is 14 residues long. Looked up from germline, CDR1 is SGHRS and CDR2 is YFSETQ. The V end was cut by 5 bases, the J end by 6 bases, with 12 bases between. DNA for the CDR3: TGCGCCAGCAGTCCCGGGACTCCTAATTCACCCCTCCACTTT. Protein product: CASSPGTPNSPLHF.

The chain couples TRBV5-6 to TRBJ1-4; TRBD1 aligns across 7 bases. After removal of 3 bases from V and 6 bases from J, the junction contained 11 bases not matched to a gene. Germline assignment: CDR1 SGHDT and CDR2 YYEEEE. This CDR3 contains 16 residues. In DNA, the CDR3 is TGTGCCAGCAGCTCGGCAATGGGACAGCCGTATGAAAAACTGTTTTTT. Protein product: CASSSAMGQPYEKLFF.

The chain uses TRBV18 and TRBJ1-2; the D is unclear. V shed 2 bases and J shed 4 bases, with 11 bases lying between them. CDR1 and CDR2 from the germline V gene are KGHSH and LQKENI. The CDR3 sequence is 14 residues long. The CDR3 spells CASSPSEVAYGYTF. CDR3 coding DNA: TGTGCCAGCTCACCATCGGAGGTGGCCTATGGCTACACCTTC.

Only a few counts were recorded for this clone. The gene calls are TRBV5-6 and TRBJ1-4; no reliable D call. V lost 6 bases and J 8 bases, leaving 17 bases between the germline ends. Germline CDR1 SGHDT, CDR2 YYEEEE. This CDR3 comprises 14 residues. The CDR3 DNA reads TGTGCCAGCATCCCGGGAGGAGGTCGGGAAAAACTGTTTTTT. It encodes CASIPGGGREKLFF.